A selection of T cell receptor beta chains follows, all from one sample in a study of CD8+ T cells in alopecia areata. Using immunoSEQ multiplex PCR, the repertoire was profiled, and TCRdb retains in-frame clones only, with some absent. Among some 190,000 clones, roughly half were seen once, and the ten largest hold 10%. The sequences come from CD8+ T cells sorted from blood, collected around week 52, from a patient treated with tofacitinib. The receptor set was obtained from a human donor with alopecia areata. Each CDR3 is given with its conserved first and last residue. D genes are given only for firm matches. The size entry is marked missing in some rows and otherwise reads once, few, many or a size class.

j_gene,d_gene,v_gene,abundance,CDR3aa,CDR3nt
TRBJ1-6,NA,TRBV27,NA,CASSSLTGRNSPLHF,TGTGCCAGCAGTTCCCTCACAGGGAGAAATTCACCCCTCCACTTT
TRBJ2-7,TRBD1,TRBV30,NA,CAWTGTVKPYEQYF,TGTGCCTGGACCGGGACAGTAAAACCCTACGAGCAGTACTTC
TRBJ2-5,NA,TRBV29-1,NA,CSSGGGETQYF,TGCAGCTCCGGGGGCGGTGAGACCCAGTACTTC
TRBJ2-7,TRBD2,TRBV29-1,NA,CSVEDQSGGYEQYF,TGCAGCGTTGAAGATCAGAGCGGGGGGTACGAGCAGTACTTC
TRBJ2-5,NA,TRBV9,NA,CASSVGDADVLAQYF,TGTGCCAGCAGCGTAGGCGACGCGGATGTCTTGGCCCAGTACTTC
TRBJ2-7,NA,TRBV29-1,few,CSGMGTQPSYEQYF,TGCAGCGGAATGGGGACTCAACCTTCCTACGAGCAGTACTTC
TRBJ2-2,NA,TRBV2,NA,CASSEENTGELFF,TGTGCCAGCAGTGAAGAAAACACCGGGGAGCTGTTTTTT
TRBJ1-1,NA,TRBV5-6,few,CASSSPGSTEAFF,TGTGCCAGCAGCTCTCCAGGGAGCACTGAAGCTTTCTTT
TRBJ2-7,NA,TRBV2,NA,CASSEEAMQYF,TGTGCCAGCAGTGAAGAAGCTATGCAGTACTTC
TRBJ1-1,NA,TRBV7-9,NA,CASSLQENTEAFF,TGTGCCAGCAGCTTACAGGAGAACACTGAAGCTTTCTTT
TRBJ2-7,TRBD2,TRBV30,NA,CAWSQGRGGFYEQYF,TGTGCCTGGAGTCAGGGTCGCGGGGGGTTCTACGAGCAGTACTTC
TRBJ2-7,NA,TRBV4-1,few,CASSQEQHGGAYEQYF,TGCGCCAGCAGCCAAGAACAACACGGTGGCGCCTACGAGCAGTACTTC
TRBJ2-4,TRBD1,TRBV6-5,NA,CASSYRGQGAKNIQYF,TGTGCCAGCAGTTACCGGGGACAGGGAGCCAAAAACATTCAGTACTTC